This T cell receptor beta chain derives from a study of blood T cell repertoires in COVID-19. Original analysis: Quantification of nucleated cells was approximated via reference gene primer amplification. Assay used: immunoSEQ multiplex PCR; TCRdb lists only in-frame clones, some missing. Clone size and the V and J calls come from that table; the DNA yielded D and trimming. This table holds about 480,000 clones, 85% to 90% found once. There are 17 residues in the CDR3. Germline CDR1 is SNHLY and CDR2 is FYNNEI. V shed 5 bases, J shed 3 bases, and the junction held 11 bases outside the gene matches. The rearrangement uses TRBV2 and TRBJ2-5, with 11 nucleotides matching TRBD2. This receptor was taken from a man between 18 and 29 years old with COVID-19, enrolled during active disease. Sequenced: peripheral blood. The CDR3 is CASSFISGGAVKETQYF. CDR3 in DNA: TGTGCCAGCAGTTTCATTAGCGGGGGGGCCGTGAAAGAGACCCAGTACTTC.